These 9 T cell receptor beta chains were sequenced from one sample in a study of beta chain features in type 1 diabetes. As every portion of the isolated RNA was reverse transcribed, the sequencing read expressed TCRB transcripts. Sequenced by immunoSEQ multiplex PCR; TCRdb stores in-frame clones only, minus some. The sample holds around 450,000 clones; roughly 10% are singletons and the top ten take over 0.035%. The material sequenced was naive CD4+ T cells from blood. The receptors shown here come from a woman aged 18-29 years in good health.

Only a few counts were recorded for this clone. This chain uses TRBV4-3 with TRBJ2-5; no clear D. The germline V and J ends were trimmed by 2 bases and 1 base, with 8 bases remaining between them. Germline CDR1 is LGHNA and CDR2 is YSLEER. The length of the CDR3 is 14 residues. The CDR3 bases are TGCGCCAGCAGCCAAAGTCCCCTCCAAGAGACCCAGTACTTC. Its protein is CASSQSPLQETQYF.

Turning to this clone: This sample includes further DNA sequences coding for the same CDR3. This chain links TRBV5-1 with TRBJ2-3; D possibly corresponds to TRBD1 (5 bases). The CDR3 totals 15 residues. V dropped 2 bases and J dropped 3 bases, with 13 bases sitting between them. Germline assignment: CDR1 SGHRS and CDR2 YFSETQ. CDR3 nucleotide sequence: TGCGCCAGCAGCTTACCGCAAGGGGTTACAGATACGCAGTATTTT. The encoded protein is CASSLPQGVTDTQYF.

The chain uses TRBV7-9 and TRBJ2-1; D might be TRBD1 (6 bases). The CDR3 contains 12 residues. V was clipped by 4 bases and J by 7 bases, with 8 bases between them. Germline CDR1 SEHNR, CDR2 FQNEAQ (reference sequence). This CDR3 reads CASSWGPNEQFF. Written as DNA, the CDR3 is TGTGCCAGCAGCTGGGGGCCAAATGAGCAGTTCTTC.

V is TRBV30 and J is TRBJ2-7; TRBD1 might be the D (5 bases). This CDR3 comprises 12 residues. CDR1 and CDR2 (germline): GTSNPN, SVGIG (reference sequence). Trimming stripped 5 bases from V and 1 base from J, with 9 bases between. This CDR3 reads CAWGTGSYEQYF. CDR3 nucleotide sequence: TGTGCCTGGGGCACAGGTTCCTACGAGCAGTACTTC.

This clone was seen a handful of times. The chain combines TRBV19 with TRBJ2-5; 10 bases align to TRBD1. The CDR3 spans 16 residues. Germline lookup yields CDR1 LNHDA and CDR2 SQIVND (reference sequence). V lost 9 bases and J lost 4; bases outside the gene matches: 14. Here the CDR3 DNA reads TGTGCCAGCCGAGGTCGCGGACAGGGGGGATCAGAGACCCAGTACTTC. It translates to CASRGRGQGGSETQYF.

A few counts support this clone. Here the CDR3 DNA reads TGCAGCGTTACGAAGGCCAACTACGAGCAGTACTTC. Residues: CSVTKANYEQYF. The chain recombines TRBV29-1 with TRBJ2-7, with D unclear. CDR1 and CDR2 from the germline V gene are SQVTM and ANQGSEA. CDR3 length: 12 residues. The V and J ends lost 5 bases and 3 bases respectively, with 11 bases between them.

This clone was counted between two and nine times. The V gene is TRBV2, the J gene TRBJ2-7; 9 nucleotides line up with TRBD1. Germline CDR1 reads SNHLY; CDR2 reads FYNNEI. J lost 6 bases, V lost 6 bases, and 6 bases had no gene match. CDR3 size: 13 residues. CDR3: CASSKGDRAEQYF. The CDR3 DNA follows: TGTGCCAGCAGCAAGGGGGACAGGGCCGAGCAGTACTTC.

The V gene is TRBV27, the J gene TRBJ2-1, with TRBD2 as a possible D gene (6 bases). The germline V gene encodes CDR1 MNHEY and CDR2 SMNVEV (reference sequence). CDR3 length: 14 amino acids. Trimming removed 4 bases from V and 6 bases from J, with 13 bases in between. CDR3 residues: CASSYGGVFNEQFF. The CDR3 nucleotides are TGTGCCAGCAGTTATGGAGGGGTTTTCAATGAGCAGTTCTTC.

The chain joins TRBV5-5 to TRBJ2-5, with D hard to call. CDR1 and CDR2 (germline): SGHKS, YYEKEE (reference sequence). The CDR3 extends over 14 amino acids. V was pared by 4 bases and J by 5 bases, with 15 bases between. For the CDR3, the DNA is TGTGCCAGCAGCCATCCCCTAGTCAGGGAGACCCAGTACTTC. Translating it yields CASSHPLVRETQYF.